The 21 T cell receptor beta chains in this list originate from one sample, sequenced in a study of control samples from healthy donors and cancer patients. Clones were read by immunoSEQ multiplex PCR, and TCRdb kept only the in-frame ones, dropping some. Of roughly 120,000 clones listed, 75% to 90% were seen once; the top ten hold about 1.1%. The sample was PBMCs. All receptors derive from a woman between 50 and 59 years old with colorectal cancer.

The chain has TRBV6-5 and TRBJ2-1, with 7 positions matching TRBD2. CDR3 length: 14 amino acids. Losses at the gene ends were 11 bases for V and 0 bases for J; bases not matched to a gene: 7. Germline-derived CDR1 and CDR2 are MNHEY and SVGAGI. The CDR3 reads CAGNSGFSYNEQFF. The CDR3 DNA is TGTGCCGGCAATAGCGGGTTCTCCTACAATGAGCAGTTCTTC.

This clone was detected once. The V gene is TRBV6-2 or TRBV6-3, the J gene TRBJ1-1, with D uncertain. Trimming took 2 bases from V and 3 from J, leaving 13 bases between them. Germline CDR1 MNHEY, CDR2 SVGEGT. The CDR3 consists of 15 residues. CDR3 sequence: CASSYGKARDTEAFF. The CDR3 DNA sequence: TGTGCCAGCAGTTACGGCAAAGCTAGGGACACTGAAGCTTTCTTT.

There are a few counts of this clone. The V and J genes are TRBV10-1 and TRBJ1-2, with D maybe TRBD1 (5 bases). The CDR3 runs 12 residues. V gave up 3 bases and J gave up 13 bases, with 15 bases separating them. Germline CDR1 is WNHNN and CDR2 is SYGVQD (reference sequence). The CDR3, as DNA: TGCGCCAGCAGTGACCCCGACGGGGGACCCACCTTC. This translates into CASSDPDGGPTF.

CDR3 amino acids: CASSLRAGLGRETQYF. The CDR3 region has the DNA TGCGCCAGCAGCTTGAGGGCCGGTCTGGGCCGGGAGACCCAGTACTTC. J is TRBJ2-5 and V is TRBV5-1; D is undetermined. CDR1 is SGHRS, CDR2 YFSETQ, per germline. The CDR3 extends over 16 amino acids. V was clipped by 1 base and J by 5 bases, with 18 bases between them.

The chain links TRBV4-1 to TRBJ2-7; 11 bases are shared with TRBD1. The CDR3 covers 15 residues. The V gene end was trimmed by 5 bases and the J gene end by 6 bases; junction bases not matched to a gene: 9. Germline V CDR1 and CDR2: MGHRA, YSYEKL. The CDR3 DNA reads TGCGCCAGCAGCGGACAGGGGGCATCGTCAGGCGAGCAGTACTTC. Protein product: CASSGQGASSGEQYF.

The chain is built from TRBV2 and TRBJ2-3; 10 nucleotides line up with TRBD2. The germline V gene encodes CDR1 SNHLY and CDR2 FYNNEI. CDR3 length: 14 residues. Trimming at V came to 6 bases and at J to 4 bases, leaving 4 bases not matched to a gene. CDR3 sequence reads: CASRPGTSADTQYF. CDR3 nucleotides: TGTGCCAGCAGGCCCGGGACTAGCGCAGATACGCAGTATTTT.

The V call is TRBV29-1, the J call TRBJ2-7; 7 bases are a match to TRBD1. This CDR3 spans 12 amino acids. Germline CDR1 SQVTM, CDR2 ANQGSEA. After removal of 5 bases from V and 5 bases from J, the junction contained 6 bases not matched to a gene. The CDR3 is CSVSDRVNEQYF. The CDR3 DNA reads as TGCAGCGTTTCCGACAGGGTTAACGAGCAGTACTTC.

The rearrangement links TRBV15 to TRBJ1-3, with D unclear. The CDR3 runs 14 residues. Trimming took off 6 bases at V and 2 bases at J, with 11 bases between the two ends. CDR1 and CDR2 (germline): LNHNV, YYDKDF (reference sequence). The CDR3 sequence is CATSGLTPGNTIYF. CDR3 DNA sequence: TGTGCCACCAGTGGGTTAACACCTGGAAACACCATATATTTT.

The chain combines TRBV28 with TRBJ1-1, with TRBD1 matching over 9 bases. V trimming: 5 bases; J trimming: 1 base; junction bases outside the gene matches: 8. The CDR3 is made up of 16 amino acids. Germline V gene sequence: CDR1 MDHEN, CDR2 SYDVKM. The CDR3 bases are TGTGCCAGCAGTCCGGGGACAGGGAGAGGGAACACTGAAGCTTTCTTT. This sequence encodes CASSPGTGRGNTEAFF.

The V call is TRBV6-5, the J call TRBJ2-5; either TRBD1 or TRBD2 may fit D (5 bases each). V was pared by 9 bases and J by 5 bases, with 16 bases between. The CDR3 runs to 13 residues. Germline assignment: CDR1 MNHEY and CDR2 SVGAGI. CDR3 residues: CASDSRVAETQYF. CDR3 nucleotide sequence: TGTGCCAGTGACAGTAGGGTAGCGGAGACCCAGTACTTC.

The CDR3 loop reads CASRSSDQETQYF. The CDR3 nucleotides read TGTGCCAGTAGATCGAGCGACCAAGAGACCCAGTACTTC. The rearrangement joins TRBV19 to TRBJ2-5, with D unclear. Trimming pared 6 bases from V and 0 bases from J, leaving 8 bases between. This CDR3 is 13 amino acids long. Germline V gives CDR1 LNHDA, CDR2 SQIVND (reference sequence).

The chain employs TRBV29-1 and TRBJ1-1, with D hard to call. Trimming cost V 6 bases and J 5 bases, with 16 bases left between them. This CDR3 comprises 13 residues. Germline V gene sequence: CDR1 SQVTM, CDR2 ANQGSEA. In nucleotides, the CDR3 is TGCAGCGTGCCTAGACCTTTTGGGACTGAAGCTTTCTTT. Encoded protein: CSVPRPFGTEAFF.

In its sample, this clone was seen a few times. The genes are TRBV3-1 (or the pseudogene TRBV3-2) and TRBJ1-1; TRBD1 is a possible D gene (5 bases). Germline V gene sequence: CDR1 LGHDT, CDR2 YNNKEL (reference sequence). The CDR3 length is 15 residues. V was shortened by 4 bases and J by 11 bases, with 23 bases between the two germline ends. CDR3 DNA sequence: TGTGCCAGCAGCCGCGACAGAGGATATTTAGGTGGGGCTTTCTTT. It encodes CASSRDRGYLGGAFF.

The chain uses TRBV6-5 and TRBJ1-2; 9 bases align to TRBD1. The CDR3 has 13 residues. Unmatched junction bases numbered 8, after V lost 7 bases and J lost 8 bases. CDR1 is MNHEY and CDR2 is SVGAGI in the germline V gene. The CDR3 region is CASTGQGPYGYTF. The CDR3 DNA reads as TGTGCCAGCACGGGACAGGGACCTTACGGCTACACCTTC.

In DNA, the CDR3 is TGTGCCAGCAGCTTAGCGAGGCGGACAGGGGCCGGGGAGCTGTTTTTT. This encodes CASSLARRTGAGELFF. This sequence joins TRBV7-2 and TRBJ2-2, with 9 nucleotides matching TRBD1. J was trimmed by 6 bases and V by 0 bases; bases with no gene match: 5. This CDR3 spans 16 amino acids. Germline CDR1 and CDR2: SGHTA and FQGNSA.

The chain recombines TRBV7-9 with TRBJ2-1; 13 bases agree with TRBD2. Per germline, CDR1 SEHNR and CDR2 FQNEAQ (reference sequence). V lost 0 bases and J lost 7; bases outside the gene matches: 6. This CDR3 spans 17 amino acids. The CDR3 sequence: CASSLASRTSGRNEQFF. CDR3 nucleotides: TGTGCCAGCAGCTTAGCTTCACGGACTAGCGGGAGAAATGAGCAGTTCTTC.

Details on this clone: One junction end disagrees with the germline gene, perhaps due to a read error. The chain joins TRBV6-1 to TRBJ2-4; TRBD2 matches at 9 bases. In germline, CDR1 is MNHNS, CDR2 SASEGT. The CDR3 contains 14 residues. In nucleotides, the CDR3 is TGTGCCAGCAGCCGCGGGGGGGCCACAAACATTCAGTACTTC. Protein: CASSRGGATNIQYF.

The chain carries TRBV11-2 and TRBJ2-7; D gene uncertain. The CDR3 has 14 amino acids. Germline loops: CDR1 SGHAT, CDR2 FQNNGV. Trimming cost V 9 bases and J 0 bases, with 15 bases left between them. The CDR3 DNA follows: TGTGCCAGTGGGCCCCAGGCGAGCTCCTACGAGCAGTACTTC. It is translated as CASGPQASSYEQYF.

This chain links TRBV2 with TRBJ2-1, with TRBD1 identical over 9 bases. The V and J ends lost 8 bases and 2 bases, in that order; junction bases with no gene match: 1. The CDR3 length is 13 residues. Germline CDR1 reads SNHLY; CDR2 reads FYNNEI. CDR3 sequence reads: CASRDRAYNEQFF. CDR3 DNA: TGTGCCAGCCGGGACAGGGCCTACAATGAGCAGTTCTTC.

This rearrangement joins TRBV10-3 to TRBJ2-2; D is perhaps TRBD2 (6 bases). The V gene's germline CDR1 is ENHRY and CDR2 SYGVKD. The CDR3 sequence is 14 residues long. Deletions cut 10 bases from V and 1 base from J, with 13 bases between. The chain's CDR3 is CANAQGGNTGELFF. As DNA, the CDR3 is TGTGCCAACGCCCAGGGAGGGAACACCGGGGAGCTGTTTTTT.

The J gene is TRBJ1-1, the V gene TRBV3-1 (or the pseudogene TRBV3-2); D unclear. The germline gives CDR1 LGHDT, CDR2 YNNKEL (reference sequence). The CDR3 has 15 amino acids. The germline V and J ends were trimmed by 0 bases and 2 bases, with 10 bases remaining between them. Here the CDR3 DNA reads TGTGCCAGCAGCCAAGATCCAGGTAGTAACACTGAAGCTTTCTTT. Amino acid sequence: CASSQDPGSNTEAFF.